This TCR beta chain appears in the sequencing data of a study of blood T cell repertoires in COVID-19. Study-level background: Samples came from the United States, Italy and Spain, spanning acute and convalescent COVID-19. Sources were T cells, B-cell-depleted T cells, or PBMCs; the material itself was cDNA or gDNA.

Participant ages covered about 18 to 89 years across around 25 US areas. Original data processing: By means of reference gene primer amplification, nucleated cell counts were estimated. Data came from immunoSEQ multiplex PCR; TCRdb stores just in-frame clones and leaves some out. The D gene and trimming were derived from the DNA, and the V and J assignments and clone size from that table. The sample includes roughly 180,000 clones, around 83% seen only once; the top ten take roughly 4%. Per germline, CDR1 SGHRS and CDR2 YFSETQ. The junction had 5 bases not matched to a gene; V was cut back by 0 bases and J by 2 bases. The CDR3 covers 16 residues.

The sequence was obtained from a woman aged 45-60 years in a cohort exposed to, infected with or recovered from COVID-19 (not recorded which). The sample was PBMCs or T cells enriched from blood (not recorded which). This chain joins TRBV5-1 and TRBJ2-1; TRBD1 agrees at 7 bases. The CDR3 DNA reads as TGCGCCAGCAGCTTGGAGGGGGCAATCCCCTACAATGAGCAGTTCTTC. Its protein is CASSLEGAIPYNEQFF.